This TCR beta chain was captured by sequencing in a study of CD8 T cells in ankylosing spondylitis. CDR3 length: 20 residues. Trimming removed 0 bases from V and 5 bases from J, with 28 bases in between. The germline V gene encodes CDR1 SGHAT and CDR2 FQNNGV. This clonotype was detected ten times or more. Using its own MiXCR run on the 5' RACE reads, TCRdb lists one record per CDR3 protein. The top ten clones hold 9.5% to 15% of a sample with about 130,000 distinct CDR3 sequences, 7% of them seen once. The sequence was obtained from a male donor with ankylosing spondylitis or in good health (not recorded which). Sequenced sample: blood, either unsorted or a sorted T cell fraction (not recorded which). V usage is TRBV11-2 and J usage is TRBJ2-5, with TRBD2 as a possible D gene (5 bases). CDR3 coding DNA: TGTGCCAGCAGCTTAGATCAAATCGTCTGGGATAGCGTAGGATCCGAGACCCAGTACTTC. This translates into CASSLDQIVWDSVGSETQYF. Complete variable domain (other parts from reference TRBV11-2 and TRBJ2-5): EAGVAQSPRYKIIEKRQSVAFWCNPISGHATLYWYQQILGQGPKLLIQFQNNGVVDDSQLPKDRFSAERLKGVDSTLKIQPAKLEDSAVYLCASSLDQIVWDSVGSETQYFGPGTRLLVL.